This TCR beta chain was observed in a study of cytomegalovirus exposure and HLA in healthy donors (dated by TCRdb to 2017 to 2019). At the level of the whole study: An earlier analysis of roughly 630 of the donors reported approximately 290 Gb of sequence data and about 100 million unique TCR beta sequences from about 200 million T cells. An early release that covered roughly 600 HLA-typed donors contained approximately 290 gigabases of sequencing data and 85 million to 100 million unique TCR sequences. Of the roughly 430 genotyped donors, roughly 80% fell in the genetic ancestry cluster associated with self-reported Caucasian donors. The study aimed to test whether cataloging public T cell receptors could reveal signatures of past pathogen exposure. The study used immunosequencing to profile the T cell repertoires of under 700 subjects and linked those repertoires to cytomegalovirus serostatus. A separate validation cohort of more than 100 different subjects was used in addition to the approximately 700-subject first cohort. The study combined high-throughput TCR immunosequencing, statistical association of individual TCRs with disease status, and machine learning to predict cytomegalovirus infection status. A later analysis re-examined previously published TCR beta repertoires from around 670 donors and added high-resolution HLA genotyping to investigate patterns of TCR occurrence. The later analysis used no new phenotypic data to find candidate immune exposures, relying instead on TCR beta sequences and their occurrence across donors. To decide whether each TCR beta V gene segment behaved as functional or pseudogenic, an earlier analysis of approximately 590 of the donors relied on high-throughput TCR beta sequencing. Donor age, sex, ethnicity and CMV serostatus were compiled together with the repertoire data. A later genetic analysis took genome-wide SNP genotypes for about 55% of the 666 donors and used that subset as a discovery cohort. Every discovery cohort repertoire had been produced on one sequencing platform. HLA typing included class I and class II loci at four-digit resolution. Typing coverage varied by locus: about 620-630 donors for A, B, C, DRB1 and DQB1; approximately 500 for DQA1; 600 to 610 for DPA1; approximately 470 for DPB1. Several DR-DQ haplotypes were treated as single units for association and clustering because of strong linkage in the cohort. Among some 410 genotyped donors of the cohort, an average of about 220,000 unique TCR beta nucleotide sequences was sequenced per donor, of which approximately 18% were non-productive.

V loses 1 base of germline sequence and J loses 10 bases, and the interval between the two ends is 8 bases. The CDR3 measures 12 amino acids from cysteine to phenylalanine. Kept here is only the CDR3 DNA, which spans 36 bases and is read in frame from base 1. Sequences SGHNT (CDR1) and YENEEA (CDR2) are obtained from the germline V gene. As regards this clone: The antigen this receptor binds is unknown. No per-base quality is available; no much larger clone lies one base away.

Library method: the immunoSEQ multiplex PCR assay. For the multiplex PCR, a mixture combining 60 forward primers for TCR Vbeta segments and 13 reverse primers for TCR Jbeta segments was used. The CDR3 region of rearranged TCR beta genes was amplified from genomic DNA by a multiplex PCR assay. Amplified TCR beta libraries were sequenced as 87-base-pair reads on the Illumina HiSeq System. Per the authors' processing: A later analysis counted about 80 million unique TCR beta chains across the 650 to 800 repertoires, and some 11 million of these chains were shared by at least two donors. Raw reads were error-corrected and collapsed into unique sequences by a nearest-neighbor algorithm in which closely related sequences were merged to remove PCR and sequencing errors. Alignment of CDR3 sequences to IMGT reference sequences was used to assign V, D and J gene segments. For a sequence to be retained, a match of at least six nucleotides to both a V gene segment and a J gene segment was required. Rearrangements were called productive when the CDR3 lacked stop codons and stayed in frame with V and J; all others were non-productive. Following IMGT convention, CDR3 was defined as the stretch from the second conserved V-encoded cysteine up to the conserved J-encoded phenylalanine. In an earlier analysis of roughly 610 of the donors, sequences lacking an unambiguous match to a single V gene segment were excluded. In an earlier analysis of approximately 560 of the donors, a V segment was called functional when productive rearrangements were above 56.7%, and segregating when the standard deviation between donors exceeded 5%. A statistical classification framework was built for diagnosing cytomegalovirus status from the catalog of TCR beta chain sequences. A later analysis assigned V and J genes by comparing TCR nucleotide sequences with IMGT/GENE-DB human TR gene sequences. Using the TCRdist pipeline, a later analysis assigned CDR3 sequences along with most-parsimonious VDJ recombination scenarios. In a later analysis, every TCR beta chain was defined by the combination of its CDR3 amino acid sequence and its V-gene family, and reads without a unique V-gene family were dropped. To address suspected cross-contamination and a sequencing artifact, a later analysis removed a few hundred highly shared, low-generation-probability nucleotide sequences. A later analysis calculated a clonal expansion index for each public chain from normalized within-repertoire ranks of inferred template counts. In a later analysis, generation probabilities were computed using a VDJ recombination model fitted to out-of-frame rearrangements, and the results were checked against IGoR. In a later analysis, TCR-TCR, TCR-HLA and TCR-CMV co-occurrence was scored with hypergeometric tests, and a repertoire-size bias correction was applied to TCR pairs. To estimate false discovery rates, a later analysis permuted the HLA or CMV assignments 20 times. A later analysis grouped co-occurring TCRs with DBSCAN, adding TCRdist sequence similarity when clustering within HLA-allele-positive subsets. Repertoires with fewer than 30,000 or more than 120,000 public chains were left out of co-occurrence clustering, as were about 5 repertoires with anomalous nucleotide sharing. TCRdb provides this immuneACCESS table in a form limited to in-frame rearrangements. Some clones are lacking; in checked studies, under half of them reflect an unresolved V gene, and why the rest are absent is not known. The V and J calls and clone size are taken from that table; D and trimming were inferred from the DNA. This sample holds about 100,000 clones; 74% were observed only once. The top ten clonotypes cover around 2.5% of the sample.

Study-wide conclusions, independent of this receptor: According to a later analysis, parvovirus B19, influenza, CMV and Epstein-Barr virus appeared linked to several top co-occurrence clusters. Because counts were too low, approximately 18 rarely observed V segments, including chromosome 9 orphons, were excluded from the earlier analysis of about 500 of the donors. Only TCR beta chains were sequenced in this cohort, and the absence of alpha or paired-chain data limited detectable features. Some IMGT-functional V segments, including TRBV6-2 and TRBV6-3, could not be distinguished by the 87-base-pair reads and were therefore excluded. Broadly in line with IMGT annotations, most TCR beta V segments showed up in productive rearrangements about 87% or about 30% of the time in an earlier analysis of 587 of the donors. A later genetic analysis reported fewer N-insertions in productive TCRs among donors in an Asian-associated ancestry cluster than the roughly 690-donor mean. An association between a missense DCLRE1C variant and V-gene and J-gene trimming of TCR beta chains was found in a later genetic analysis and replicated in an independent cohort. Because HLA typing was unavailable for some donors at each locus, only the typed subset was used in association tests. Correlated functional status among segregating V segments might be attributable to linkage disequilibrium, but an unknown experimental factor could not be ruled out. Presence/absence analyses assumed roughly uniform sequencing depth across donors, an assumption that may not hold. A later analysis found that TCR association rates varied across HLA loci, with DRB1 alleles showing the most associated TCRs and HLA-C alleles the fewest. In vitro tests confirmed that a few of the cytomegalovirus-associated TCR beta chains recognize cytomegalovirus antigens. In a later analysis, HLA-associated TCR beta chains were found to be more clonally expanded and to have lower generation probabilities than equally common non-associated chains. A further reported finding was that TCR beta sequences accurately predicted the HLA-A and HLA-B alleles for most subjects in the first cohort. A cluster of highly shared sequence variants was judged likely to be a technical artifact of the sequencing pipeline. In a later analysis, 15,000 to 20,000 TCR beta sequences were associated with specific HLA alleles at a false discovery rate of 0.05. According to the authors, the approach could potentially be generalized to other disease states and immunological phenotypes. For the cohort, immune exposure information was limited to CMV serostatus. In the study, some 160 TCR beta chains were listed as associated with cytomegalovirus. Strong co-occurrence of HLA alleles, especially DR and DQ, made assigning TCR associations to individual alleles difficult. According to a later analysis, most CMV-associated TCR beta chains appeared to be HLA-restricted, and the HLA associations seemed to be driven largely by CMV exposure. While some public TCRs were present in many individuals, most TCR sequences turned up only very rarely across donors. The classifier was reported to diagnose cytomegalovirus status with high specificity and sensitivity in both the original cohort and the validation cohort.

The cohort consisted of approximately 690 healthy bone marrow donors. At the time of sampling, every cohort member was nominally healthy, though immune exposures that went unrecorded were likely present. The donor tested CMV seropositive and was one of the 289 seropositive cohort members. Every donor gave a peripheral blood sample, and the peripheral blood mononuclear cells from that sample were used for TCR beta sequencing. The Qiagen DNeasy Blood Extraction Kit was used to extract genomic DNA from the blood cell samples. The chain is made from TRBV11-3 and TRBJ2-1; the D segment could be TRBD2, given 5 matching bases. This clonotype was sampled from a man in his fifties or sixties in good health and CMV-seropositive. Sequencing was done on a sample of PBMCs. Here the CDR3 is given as CASSLAGSEQFF. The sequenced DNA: TGTGCCAGCAGCTTAGCGGGGTCCGAGCAGTTCTTC. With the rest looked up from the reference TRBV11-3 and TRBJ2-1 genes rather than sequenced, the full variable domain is EAGVVQSPRYKIIEKKQPVAFWCNPISGHNTLYWYLQNLGQGPELLIRYENEEAVDDSQLPKDRFSAERLKGVDSTLKIQPAELGDSAVYLCASSLAGSEQFFGPGTRLTVL.